This T cell receptor beta chain was captured by sequencing in a study of control samples from healthy donors and cancer patients. V was cut by 4 bases and J by 7 bases, with 13 bases left in between. The CDR3 is made up of 14 amino acids. The germline CDR1 and CDR2 sequences are KGHSH and LQKENI. Clones were read by immunoSEQ multiplex PCR, and TCRdb kept only the in-frame ones, dropping some. The sample shows about 170,000 clones, 85% to 95% of them seen only once. What was sequenced was blood. The sequence derives from a woman aged 55-69 years in good health. V gene TRBV18 combines with J gene TRBJ1-4, with D possibly matching TRBD1 (6 bases). The CDR3 is CASSLLRGTEKLFF. In nucleotides, the CDR3 is TGTGCCAGCTCACTTCTCAGGGGAACTGAAAAACTGTTTTTT.